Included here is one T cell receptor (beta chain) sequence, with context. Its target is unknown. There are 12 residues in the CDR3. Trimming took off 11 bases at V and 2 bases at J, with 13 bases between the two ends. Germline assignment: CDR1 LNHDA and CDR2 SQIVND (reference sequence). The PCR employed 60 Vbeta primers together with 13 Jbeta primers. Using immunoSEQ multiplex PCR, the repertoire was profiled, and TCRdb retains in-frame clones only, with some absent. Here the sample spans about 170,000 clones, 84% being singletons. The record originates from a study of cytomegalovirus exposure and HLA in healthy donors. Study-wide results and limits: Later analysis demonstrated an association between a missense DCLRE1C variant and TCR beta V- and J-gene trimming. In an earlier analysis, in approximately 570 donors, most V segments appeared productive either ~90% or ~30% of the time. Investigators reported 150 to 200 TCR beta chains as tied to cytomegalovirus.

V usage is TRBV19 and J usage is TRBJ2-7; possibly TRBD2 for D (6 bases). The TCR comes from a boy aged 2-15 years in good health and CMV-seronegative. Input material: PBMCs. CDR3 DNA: TGTGCCTCCGCTAGCGACCCCTACGAGCAGTACTTC. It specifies CASASDPYEQYF.